The 27 T cell receptor beta chains below all came from one sample that was sequenced in a study of blood T cell repertoires in COVID-19. Here immunoSEQ multiplex PCR was the method, and the copy in TCRdb shows in-frame clones only, minus some. The top ten clones hold roughly 6.2% of a sample with 310,000 or so clones, roughly 85% of them seen once. The sequenced sample consisted of PBMCs or T cells enriched from blood (not recorded which). The source is a woman in her 40s who had recovered from COVID-19.

This clone was recorded once. J is TRBJ2-3 and V is TRBV2; no definite D call. V dropped 0 bases and J dropped 0 bases, with 4 bases sitting between them. Germline V CDR1 and CDR2: SNHLY, FYNNEI. The CDR3 contains 14 residues. CDR3 sequence: CASSEAASTDTQYF. CDR3 in DNA: TGTGCCAGCAGTGAAGCGGCTAGCACAGATACGCAGTATTTT. The full variable domain, rest sourced from reference TRBV2 and TRBJ2-3, is EPEVTQTPSHQVTQMGQEVILRCVPISNHLYFYWYRQILGQKVEFLVSFYNNEISEKSEIFDDQFSVERPDGSNFTLKIRSTKLEDSAMYFCASSEAASTDTQYFGPGTRLTVL.

The chain couples TRBV7-6 to TRBJ2-6; TRBD1 is a possible D gene (6 bases). Trimming shortened V by 6 bases and J by 0 bases, and 9 bases separated the two germline ends. The CDR3 has 15 amino acids. From germline, CDR1 is SGHVS and CDR2 FNYEAQ. CDR3 bases: TGTGCCAGCAGGTACAGGGACTCTGGGGCCAACGTCCTGACTTTC. Its translation is CASRYRDSGANVLTF.

The CDR3: CASSFWGLAGSSYNEQFF. CDR3 DNA: TGTGCCAGCAGCTTCTGGGGACTAGCGGGCAGCTCCTACAATGAGCAGTTCTTC. The chain joins TRBV7-3 to TRBJ2-1; 12 bases are shared with TRBD2. The CDR3 has 18 amino acids. The V gene's germline CDR1 is SGHTA and CDR2 FQGTGA. With 3 bases clipped from V and 0 bases from J, the junction kept 6 bases outside the gene matches.

The CDR3 here is CASSPGLAGKDIQYF. CDR3 coding DNA: TGTGCCAGCAGCCCGGGACTAGCGGGGAAGGACATTCAGTACTTC. This chain uses TRBV5-4 with TRBJ2-4; 13 bases match TRBD2. The germline V gene encodes CDR1 SGHNT and CDR2 YYREEE (reference sequence). The CDR3 is 15 residues long. The trim removed 4 bases at V and 8 bases at J, leaving 6 bases unmatched. Filled out from reference TRBV5-4 and TRBJ2-4, the complete variable domain reads ETGVTQSPTHLIKTRGQQVTLRCSSQSGHNTVSWYQQALGQGPQFIFQYYREEENGRGNFPPRFSGLQFPNYSSELNVNALELDDSALYLCASSPGLAGKDIQYFGAGTRLSVL.

This rearrangement joins TRBV10-3 to TRBJ2-5; tentatively, D is TRBD1 (5 bases). V shed 3 bases and J shed 2 bases, with 7 bases lying between them. In germline, CDR1 is ENHRY, CDR2 SYGVKD. The CDR3 has 13 residues. Here the CDR3 DNA reads TGTGCCATCAGTGACCAGGGACAAGAGACCCAGTACTTC. Encoded protein: CAISDQGQETQYF.

The chain has TRBV6-5 and TRBJ1-4; 10 bases fit TRBD1. CDR3 length: 14 amino acids. V was clipped by 7 bases and J by 5 bases; unmatched bases: 4. Germline loops: CDR1 MNHEY, CDR2 SVGAGI. The CDR3: CASMRDRGNEKLFF. The CDR3 DNA is TGTGCCAGCATGCGGGACAGGGGAAATGAAAAACTGTTTTTT.

The genes are TRBV7-2 and TRBJ2-7; 10 bases are shared with TRBD2. This CDR3 contains 17 residues. Per germline, CDR1 SGHTA and CDR2 FQGNSA. The junction had 10 bases not matched to a gene; V was cut back by 1 base and J by 4 bases. The CDR3 DNA follows: TGTGCCAGCAGCTTAGAAGTCTCTAGCGGGAGTGGATACGAGCAGTACTTC. It specifies CASSLEVSSGSGYEQYF. The full variable domain, rest sourced from reference TRBV7-2 and TRBJ2-7, is GAGVSQSPSNKVTEKGKDVELRCDPISGHTALYWYRQSLGQGLEFLIYFQGNSAPDKSGLPSDRFSAERTGGSVSTLTIQRTQQEDSAVYLCASSLEVSSGSGYEQYFGPGTRLTVT.

The rearrangement links TRBV3-1 (or the pseudogene TRBV3-2) to TRBJ2-5, with TRBD1 matching 8 bases. This CDR3 contains 16 residues. The germline V gene has CDR1 LGHDT and CDR2 YNNKEL (reference sequence). V lost 1 base to trimming and J lost 3 bases; unmatched junction nucleotides: 7. As DNA, the CDR3 is TGTGCCAGCAGCCAAGGACGGACAGGGTTTAAAGAGACCCAGTACTTC. Encoded protein: CASSQGRTGFKETQYF.

The chain carries TRBV19 and TRBJ1-1, with a weak D call TRBD1 (5 bases). Germline V gives CDR1 LNHDA, CDR2 SQIVND (reference sequence). Trimming removed 10 bases at V and 2 bases at J, with 23 bases between. This CDR3 is 16 amino acids long. DNA for the CDR3: TGTGCCATTTTAATCCGGAGGGGTGGGAGAAACACTGAAGCTTTCTTT. Translation: CAILIRRGGRNTEAFF. Together with reference TRBV19 and TRBJ1-1, the CDR3 gives the full variable domain: DGGITQSPKYLFRKEGQNVTLSCEQNLNHDAMYWYRQDPGQGLRLIYYSQIVNDFQKGDIAEGYSVSREKKESFPLTVTSAQKNPTAFYLCAILIRRGGRNTEAFFGQGTRLTVV.

The chain has TRBV5-8 and TRBJ2-5; 10 bases align to TRBD2. Germline values: CDR1 SGHTS, CDR2 YDEGEE. This CDR3 contains 16 residues. The J segment lost 2 bases and the V segment lost 4 bases, leaving 8 bases of the junction unmatched. CDR3 residues: CASSPGTSELQETQYF. DNA of the CDR3: TGTGCCAGCAGCCCCGGGACTAGCGAATTACAAGAGACCCAGTACTTC.

V and J are TRBV2 and TRBJ2-7; 9 nucleotides match TRBD1. V lost 6 bases, J lost 0 bases, and 3 bases stayed unmatched. The CDR3 is 14 residues long. Germline V CDR1 and CDR2: SNHLY, FYNNEI. DNA of the CDR3: TGTGCCAGCAGATCGACAGGGGGCTCCTACGAGCAGTACTTC. It specifies CASRSTGGSYEQYF.

The genes are TRBV7-3 and TRBJ1-5; no definite D call. Looked up from germline, CDR1 is SGHTA and CDR2 is FQGTGA. Trimming cost V 0 bases and J 4 bases, with 4 bases left between them. The CDR3 totals 13 residues. The CDR3 spells CASSLTRNQPQHF. The CDR3 DNA reads as TGTGCCAGCAGCTTAACCAGAAATCAGCCCCAGCATTTT.

The sample holds one count of this clone. This chain connects TRBV5-1 to TRBJ1-3; possible D gene TRBD1, 5 bases. V lost 4 bases to trimming and J lost 4 bases, with 15 bases between them. The germline CDR1 and CDR2 sequences are SGHRS and YFSETQ. The CDR3 contains 15 residues. The CDR3 sequence is CASSAGMAGGNTIYF. CDR3 nucleotides: TGCGCCAGCAGCGCAGGGATGGCAGGGGGAAACACCATATATTTT.

DNA of the CDR3: TGTGCCAGCAGCCTTGGGGGGACTGGGACCAATGAGCAGTTCTTC. Translation gives CASSLGGTGTNEQFF. The V gene is TRBV7-9, the J gene TRBJ2-1; D perhaps matches TRBD2 (6 bases). Trimming removed 5 bases from V and 6 bases from J, with 17 bases in between. CDR1 SEHNR and CDR2 FQNEAQ come from the germline V gene (reference sequence). The CDR3 has 15 amino acids.

The V call is TRBV3-1 (or the pseudogene TRBV3-2), the J call TRBJ2-4; maybe TRBD2 (6 bases). Germline V CDR1 and CDR2: LGHDT, YNNKEL (reference sequence). The CDR3 extends over 14 amino acids. The V gene lost 4 bases and the J gene lost 2 bases, with 9 bases spanning the gap. Here the CDR3 DNA reads TGTGCCAGCAGCCCCGCGGGGTCCAAAAACATTCAGTACTTC. This gives the protein CASSPAGSKNIQYF.

The rearrangement links TRBV10-3 to TRBJ2-7; 9 bases are shared with TRBD2. The CDR3 extends over 16 amino acids. After removal of 0 bases from V and 0 bases from J, the junction contained 3 bases not matched to a gene. Germline CDR1 ENHRY, CDR2 SYGVKD. In DNA, the CDR3 is TGTGCCATCAGTGAGTCGTCTAGCGGGAACTCCTACGAGCAGTACTTC. As protein: CAISESSSGNSYEQYF.

About this clone: The sample contains more than one DNA sequence encoding this CDR3. The chain employs TRBV9 and TRBJ2-1; TRBD1 matches 9 bases. Germline V gene data show CDR1 as SGDLS and CDR2 as YYNGEE. CDR3 length: 16 residues. Trimming removed 0 bases from V and 3 bases from J; junction bases left unmatched: 4. In DNA, the CDR3 is TGTGCCAGCAGCGTAGGTCCGGGACAGGGCTACAATGAGCAGTTCTTC. Translating gives CASSVGPGQGYNEQFF.

The V call is TRBV9, the J call TRBJ2-5, with 7 bases fitting TRBD1. The CDR3 is made up of 14 amino acids. V lost 4 bases, J lost 2 bases, and 5 bases stayed unmatched. Germline values: CDR1 SGDLS, CDR2 YYNGEE. In nucleotides, the CDR3 is TGTGCCAGCAGCCCCAGGACAGGACAAGAGACCCAGTACTTC. Encoded protein: CASSPRTGQETQYF.

This sequence joins TRBV27 and TRBJ1-4; D remains ambiguous. Germline V lookup: CDR1 MNHEY, CDR2 SMNVEV (reference sequence). Between the trimmed V and J ends, which lost 5 bases and 0 bases, there was a span of 10 bases. The CDR3 runs 15 residues. CDR3 in amino acids: CASSPLRTTNEKLFF. The CDR3 nucleotides are TGTGCCAGCAGTCCCCTGAGGACAACTAATGAAAAACTGTTTTTT.

The chain joins TRBV28 to TRBJ1-5; D may be TRBD1 (6 bases). CDR3 length: 13 amino acids. Germline CDR1 MDHEN, CDR2 SYDVKM. The V end lost 11 bases, the J end lost 4 bases, and 15 bases lay between the germline ends. In DNA form, the CDR3 reads TGTGCCGGAACGGGACAAATTAATCAGCCCCAGCATTTT. It yields the protein CAGTGQINQPQHF.

The V and J genes are TRBV30 and TRBJ1-5; D gene uncertain. Germline V gives CDR1 GTSNPN, CDR2 SVGIG (reference sequence). Trimming left V 0 bases short and J 10 bases short, with 16 bases between. This CDR3 is built from 14 residues. CDR3 amino acids: CAWSVTAAAKPQHF. DNA for the CDR3: TGTGCCTGGAGTGTAACGGCCGCGGCTAAACCCCAGCATTTT.

This chain joins TRBV19 and TRBJ2-1, with 9 nucleotides matching TRBD2. Looked up from germline, CDR1 is LNHDA and CDR2 is SQIVND (reference sequence). The CDR3 has 14 amino acids. The junction had 7 bases not matched to a gene; V was cut back by 7 bases and J by 6 bases. CDR3 protein: CASTNSGRGNEQFF. CDR3 in DNA: TGTGCCAGTACCAATAGCGGGAGAGGCAATGAGCAGTTCTTC.

The chain couples TRBV28 to TRBJ2-5, with TRBD2 matching 8 bases. CDR1 and CDR2 (germline): MDHEN, SYDVKM. V trimming: 4 bases; J trimming: 5 bases; junction bases outside the gene matches: 9. There are 15 residues in the CDR3. In DNA form, the CDR3 reads TGTGCCAGCAGTTCAACCGGAGGCGGGAGGGAGACCCAGTACTTC. It yields the protein CASSSTGGGRETQYF.

The CDR3 loop reads CASSLSWGREADTQYF. The CDR3 DNA is TGTGCCAGCAGCTTAAGCTGGGGGAGGGAGGCAGATACGCAGTATTTT. The V gene is TRBV28, the J gene TRBJ2-3, with 7 bases aligning to TRBD2. J lost 4 bases, V lost 6 bases, and 13 bases had no gene match. This CDR3 has 16 residues. CDR1 and CDR2 (germline): MDHEN, SYDVKM.

This rearrangement joins TRBV7-6 to TRBJ2-2; 9 nucleotides align to TRBD1. The CDR3 length is 12 residues. V shed 3 bases and J 13 bases; nucleotides not matched to a gene: 3. From germline, CDR1 is SGHVS and CDR2 FNYEAQ. CDR3 coding DNA: TGTGCCAGCAGCTTGGGACAGGGCGGGCTGTTTTTT. It translates to CASSLGQGGLFF.

The rearrangement links TRBV24-1 to TRBJ1-5; D is ambiguous. The CDR3 loop spans 13 amino acids. The V end lost 4 bases, the J end lost 2 bases, and 5 bases lay between the germline ends. Germline CDR1 KGHDR, CDR2 SFDVKD. CDR3 DNA sequence: TGTGCCACCAGTGAAGCGGGCAATCAGCCCCAGCATTTT. Residues: CATSEAGNQPQHF.

The chain has TRBV15 and TRBJ1-1; D remains ambiguous. Trimming stripped 0 bases from V and 8 bases from J, with 7 bases between. Germline V gene sequence: CDR1 LNHNV, CDR2 YYDKDF (reference sequence). The CDR3 runs 12 residues. CDR3 bases: TGTGCCACCAGCAGAGATGCGGCAGAAGCTTTCTTT. Translating gives CATSRDAAEAFF. Full variable domain (remainder filled in from reference TRBV15 and TRBJ1-1): DAMVIQNPRYQVTQFGKPVTLSCSQTLNHNVMYWYQQKSSQAPKLLFHYYDKDFNNEADTPDNFQSRRPNTSFCFLDIRSPGLGDTAMYLCATSRDAAEAFFGQGTRLTVV.